Here is one T cell receptor (beta chain) with its context. TCRdb's table, derived via immunoSEQ multiplex PCR, lists solely in-frame clones and lacks some. The repertoire holds fewer than 150,000 clones, with 84% as singletons. The sample originates from a study of blood T cell repertoires in COVID-19. At the level of the study: The United States, Italy and Spain were the sources of the acute and convalescent COVID-19 samples.

Sequencing used peripheral blood. The source of this sequence is a woman of 80 years or more in a cohort sampled during active or convalescent COVID-19.

CDR3 sequence (DNA): TGTGCCACCTTGTCCCAGGCGGGGACTGAAGCTTTCTTT. This translates into CATLSQAGTEAFF. The chain uses TRBV12-3 or TRBV12-4 and TRBJ1-1; D is uncertain. Trimming took 10 bases from V and 5 from J, leaving 17 bases between them. The CDR3 contains 13 residues.